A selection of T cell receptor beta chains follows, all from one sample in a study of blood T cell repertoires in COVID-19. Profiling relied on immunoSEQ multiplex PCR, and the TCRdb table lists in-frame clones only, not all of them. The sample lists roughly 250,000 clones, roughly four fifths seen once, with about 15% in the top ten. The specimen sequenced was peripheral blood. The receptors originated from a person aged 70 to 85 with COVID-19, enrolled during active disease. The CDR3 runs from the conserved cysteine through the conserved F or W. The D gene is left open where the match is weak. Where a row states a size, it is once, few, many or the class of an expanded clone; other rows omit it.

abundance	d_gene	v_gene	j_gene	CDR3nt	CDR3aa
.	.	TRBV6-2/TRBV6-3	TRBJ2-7	TGTGCCAGCAGCTCCGCTAGGCGGGTAGTCTACGAGCAGTACTTC	CASSSARRVVYEQYF
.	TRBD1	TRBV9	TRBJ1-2	TGTGCCAGCAGCGTAGGACAGGGGAACTATGGCTACACCTTC	CASSVGQGNYGYTF
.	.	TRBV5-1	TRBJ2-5	TGCGCCAGCAGCTACCGAACAGGGTCGCGAGAGACCCAGTACTTC	CASSYRTGSRETQYF
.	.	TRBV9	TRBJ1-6	TGTGCCAGCAGCGTAGAAGGGGTGAGCTCCTATAATTCACCCCTCCACTTT	CASSVEGVSSYNSPLHF
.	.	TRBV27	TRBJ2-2	TGTGCCAGCAGCCAGTTCAGAACCGGGGAGCTGTTTTTT	CASSQFRTGELFF
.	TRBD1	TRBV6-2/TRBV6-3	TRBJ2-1	TGTGCCAGCAGCAAGACAGGGAATGAGCAGTTCTTC	CASSKTGNEQFF
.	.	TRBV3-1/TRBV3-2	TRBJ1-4	TGTGCCAGCAGCCCGGGGACAATTATGGATGAAAAACTGTTTTTT	CASSPGTIMDEKLFF
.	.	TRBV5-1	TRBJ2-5	TGCGCCAGCGGAAGAGACAGGATTGAGTACTTC	CASGRDRIEYF
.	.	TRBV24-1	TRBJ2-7	TGTGCCACCAGTCCCCGGAGCTCCTACGAGCAGTACTTC	CATSPRSSYEQYF
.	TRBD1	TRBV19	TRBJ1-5	TGTGCCAGTAGTATTGGTTTGGACAGGGGACCCCAGCCCCAGCATTTT	CASSIGLDRGPQPQHF
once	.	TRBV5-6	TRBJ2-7	TGTGCCAGCAGCGTTACTAGTAATCGGGCCGAGCAGTACTTC	CASSVTSNRAEQYF
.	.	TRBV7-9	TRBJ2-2	TGTGCCAGCAGCACCGTACTAGCCCCGTTGAGACCCCGTACCGGGGAGCTGTTTTTT	CASSTVLAPLRPRTGELFF
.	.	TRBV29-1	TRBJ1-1	TGCAGCGTTGAATCGGGGAACACTGAAGCTTTCTTT	CSVESGNTEAFF
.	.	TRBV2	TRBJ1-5	TGTGCCAGCGAAGGGTCACAGGGTGCACGGCAGCCCCAGCATTTT	CASEGSQGARQPQHF
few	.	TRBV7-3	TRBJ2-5	TGTGCCAGCAGCTTCGCAGGTGGTGAGACCCAGTACTTC	CASSFAGGETQYF
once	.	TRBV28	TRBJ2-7	TGTGCCAGCAGTCTACAGCGGGACACGTTCTACTTC	CASSLQRDTFYF